This T cell receptor (beta chain) was obtained from a study of blood T cell repertoires in COVID-19. The wider study: The United States, Italy and Spain were the sources of the acute and convalescent COVID-19 samples.

CDR1 SGHRS and CDR2 YFSETQ come from the germline V gene. V gave up 8 bases and J gave up 0 bases, with 15 bases separating them. CDR3 length: 16 residues. The table came from immunoSEQ multiplex PCR; TCRdb's copy has only in-frame clones and leaves some out. This table holds around 67,000 clones, around 88% found once. This TCR was sampled from a woman aged 80 or over with acute or convalescent COVID-19. This sequence joins TRBV5-1 and TRBJ2-6; D not certain. Sequenced sample: peripheral blood. CDR3 region: CASSLGYGSGANVLTF. CDR3 in DNA: TGCGCCAGTAGCCTTGGTTACGGCTCTGGGGCCAACGTCCTGACTTTC.